What follows are 9 T cell receptor beta chains derived from one specimen sequenced in a study of blood T cell repertoires in COVID-19. Measured with immunoSEQ multiplex PCR; TCRdb has only the in-frame clones, and not every one. The sample yields 200,000 to 250,000 clones, 70% to 90% seen once. The sequenced material came from PBMCs or T cells enriched from blood (not recorded which). The receptors here all came from a man aged 30-40 years who had recovered from COVID-19.

V usage is TRBV7-2 and J usage is TRBJ2-7, with TRBD2 matching over 12 bases. This CDR3 is built from 16 residues. V trimming: 5 bases; J trimming: 4 bases; junction bases outside the gene matches: 9. Per the germline V gene, CDR1 is SGHTA and CDR2 is FQGNSA. For the CDR3, the DNA is TGTGCCAGCAGCACCAGGACTAGCGGGAACGTGTACGAGCAGTACTTC. Protein product: CASSTRTSGNVYEQYF.

V and J are TRBV4-1 and TRBJ2-7, with D possibly being TRBD1 (5 bases). The CDR3 is 14 residues long. Trimming cost V 0 bases and J 1 base, with 7 bases left between them. Germline V gene data show CDR1 as MGHRA and CDR2 as YSYEKL. The chain's CDR3 is CASSQDRESYEQYF. The CDR3 DNA is TGCGCCAGCAGCCAAGACAGGGAATCCTACGAGCAGTACTTC.

This clone was seen once. The rearrangement uses TRBV7-9 and TRBJ1-2, with D hard to call. This CDR3 has 15 amino acids. CDR1 SEHNR and CDR2 FQNEAQ come from the germline V gene (reference sequence). The V end was cut by 1 base, the J end by 6 bases, with 15 bases between. DNA of the CDR3: TGTGCCAGCAGCTTAGATGGTGGCAGGAGGGATGGCTACACCTTC. Protein: CASSLDGGRRDGYTF. Using reference TRBV7-9 and TRBJ1-2 for the parts outside the CDR3, the full variable domain is DTGVSQNPRHKITKRGQNVTFRCDPISEHNRLYWYRQTLGQGPEFLTYFQNEAQLEKSRLLSDRFSAERPKGSFSTLEIQRTEQGDSAMYLCASSLDGGRRDGYTFGSGTRLTVV.

V gene TRBV18 combines with J gene TRBJ1-6; 9 nucleotides agree with TRBD1. This CDR3 region has 14 residues. V was clipped by 5 bases and J by 12 bases; unmatched bases: 8. Germline-derived CDR1 and CDR2 are KGHSH and LQKENI. In DNA, the CDR3 is TGTGCCAGCTCAGAGGGACAGGGTATCTTACCCCTCCACTTT. This gives the protein CASSEGQGILPLHF.

The chain joins TRBV7-8 to TRBJ1-2, with D uncertain. Germline V gives CDR1 SGHVS, CDR2 FQNEAQ. The V and J ends lost 0 bases and 4 bases respectively, with 9 bases between them. This CDR3 comprises 14 residues. The CDR3, as DNA: TGTGCCAGCAGCTTAGCCAGAAAAAGCTATGGCTACACCTTC. Translating gives CASSLARKSYGYTF. Looking up the rest from reference TRBV7-8 and TRBJ1-2 gives the full variable domain: GAGVSQSPRYKVAKRGQDVALRCDPISGHVSLFWYQQALGQGPEFLTYFQNEAQLDKSGLPSDRFFAERPEGSVSTLKIQRTQQEDSAVYLCASSLARKSYGYTFGSGTRLTVV.

The chain is built from TRBV24-1 and TRBJ2-7, with D possibly being TRBD1 (6 bases). Trimming took 3 bases from V and 6 from J, leaving 14 bases between them. The CDR3 sequence is 14 residues long. Germline V gives CDR1 KGHDR, CDR2 SFDVKD. CDR3 protein: CATSDQMTGSEQYF. The CDR3, as DNA: TGTGCCACCAGTGATCAAATGACAGGTTCCGAGCAGTACTTC.

This rearrangement joins TRBV6-2 or TRBV6-3 to TRBJ1-1; no definite D call. Germline V gene sequence: CDR1 MNHEY, CDR2 SVGEGT. The CDR3 loop spans 14 amino acids. Trimming removed 2 bases from V and 4 bases from J, with 11 bases in between. For the CDR3, the DNA is TGTGCCAGCAGTTACCTTAGCGGTGGCACTGAAGCTTTCTTT. This translates into CASSYLSGGTEAFF.

The chain employs TRBV7-8 and TRBJ2-7; D possibly corresponds to TRBD2 (7 bases). Germline V CDR1 and CDR2: SGHVS, FQNEAQ. V was shortened by 2 bases and J by 2 bases, with 10 bases between the two germline ends. The CDR3 totals 14 residues. The chain's CDR3 is CASSLRRGPYEQYF. The CDR3, as DNA: TGTGCCAGCAGCTTAAGGCGGGGGCCCTACGAGCAGTACTTC. The variable domain in full, completed from reference TRBV7-8 and TRBJ2-7, reads GAGVSQSPRYKVAKRGQDVALRCDPISGHVSLFWYQQALGQGPEFLTYFQNEAQLDKSGLPSDRFFAERPEGSVSTLKIQRTQQEDSAVYLCASSLRRGPYEQYFGPGTRLTVT.

The chain couples TRBV2 to TRBJ1-4; TRBD1 agrees at 10 bases. Germline V gene data show CDR1 as SNHLY and CDR2 as FYNNEI. The CDR3 has 15 residues. The junction had 2 bases not matched to a gene; V was cut back by 1 base and J by 6 bases. CDR3 protein: CASSEGGTGDEKLFF. The DNA of the CDR3 is TGTGCCAGCAGTGAAGGTGGGACAGGGGATGAAAAACTGTTTTTT.